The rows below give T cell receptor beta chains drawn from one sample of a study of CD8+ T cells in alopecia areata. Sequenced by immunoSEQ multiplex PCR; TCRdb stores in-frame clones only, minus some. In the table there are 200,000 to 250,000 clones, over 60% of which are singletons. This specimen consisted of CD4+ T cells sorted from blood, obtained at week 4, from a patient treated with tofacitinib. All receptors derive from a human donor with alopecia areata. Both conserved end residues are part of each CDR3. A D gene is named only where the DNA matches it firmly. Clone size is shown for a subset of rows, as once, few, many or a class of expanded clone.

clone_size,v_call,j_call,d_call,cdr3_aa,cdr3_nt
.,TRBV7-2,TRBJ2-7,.,CASSLNVGSYEQYF,TGTGCCAGCAGCTTAAATGTAGGCTCCTACGAGCAGTACTTC
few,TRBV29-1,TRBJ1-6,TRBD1,CSAATGGNSPLHF,TGCAGCGCGGCAACAGGGGGGAATTCACCCCTCCACTTT
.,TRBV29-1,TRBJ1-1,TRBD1,CSVAGDRGPNTEAFF,TGCAGCGTTGCGGGGGACAGGGGGCCGAACACTGAAGCTTTCTTT
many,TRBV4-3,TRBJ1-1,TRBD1,CASSQGQTGVNTEAFF,TGCGCCAGCAGCCAGGGCCAGACAGGGGTCAACACTGAAGCTTTCTTT
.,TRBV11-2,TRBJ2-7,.,CASSQPSTDEQYF,TGTGCCAGCAGCCAACCGAGCACGGACGAGCAGTACTTC
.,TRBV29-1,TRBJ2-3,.,CSAGQGSPSSTDTQYF,TGCAGCGCGGGTCAGGGTTCACCCTCAAGCACAGATACGCAGTATTTT
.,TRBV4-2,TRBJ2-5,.,CASSQGTVEGETQYF,TGTGCCAGCAGCCAAGGGACAGTAGAAGGGGAGACCCAGTACTTC
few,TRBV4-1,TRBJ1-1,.,CASSLNFMNTEAFF,TGTGCCAGCAGCCTTAATTTCATGAACACTGAAGCTTTCTTT
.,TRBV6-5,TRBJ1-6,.,CASSYGGTYNSPLHF,TGTGCCAGCAGTTACGGTGGGACCTATAATTCACCCCTCCACTTT
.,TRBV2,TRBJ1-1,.,CASSDMRTDRGPAFF,TGTGCCAGCAGTGATATGCGGACAGATCGAGGTCCCGCTTTCTTT
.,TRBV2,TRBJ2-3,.,CASNQRARRGTDTQYF,TGTGCCAGCAACCAAAGGGCGAGAAGGGGCACAGATACGCAGTATTTT
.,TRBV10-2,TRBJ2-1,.,CASSEYGTQFF,TGCGCCAGCAGTGAGTACGGGACGCAGTTCTTC
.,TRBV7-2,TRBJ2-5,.,CASSPDGGRETQYF,TGTGCCAGCAGCCCGGACGGGGGGCGGGAGACCCAGTACTTC
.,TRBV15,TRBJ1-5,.,CATSRDGAGPNQPQHF,TGTGCCACCAGCAGAGATGGGGCAGGGCCTAATCAGCCCCAGCATTTT
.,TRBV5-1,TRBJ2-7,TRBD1,CASSLQGAVYEQYF,TGCGCCAGCAGCTTGCAGGGGGCTGTCTACGAGCAGTACTTC
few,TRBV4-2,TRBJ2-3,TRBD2,CASSQMGLAGASTDTQYF,TGTGCCAGCAGCCAAATGGGACTAGCGGGGGCTAGCACAGATACGCAGTATTTT
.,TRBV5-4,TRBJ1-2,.,CASSPRGDGYTF,TGTGCCAGCAGCCCCCGGGGTGATGGCTACACCTTC
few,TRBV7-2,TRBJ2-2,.,CASSLAGLETGELFF,TGTGCCAGCAGCTTAGCTGGGTTGGAAACCGGGGAGCTGTTTTTT
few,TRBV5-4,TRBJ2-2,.,CASSLVAGRELFF,TGTGCCAGCAGCTTGGTCGCTGGGAGGGAGCTGTTTTTT
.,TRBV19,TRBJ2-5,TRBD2,CASSIGGGGRKTQYF,TGTGCCAGTAGTATAGGCGGCGGGGGTCGGAAGACCCAGTACTTC
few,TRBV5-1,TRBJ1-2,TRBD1,CASSADRSYGYTF,TGCGCCAGCAGCGCGGACAGGAGCTATGGCTACACCTTC